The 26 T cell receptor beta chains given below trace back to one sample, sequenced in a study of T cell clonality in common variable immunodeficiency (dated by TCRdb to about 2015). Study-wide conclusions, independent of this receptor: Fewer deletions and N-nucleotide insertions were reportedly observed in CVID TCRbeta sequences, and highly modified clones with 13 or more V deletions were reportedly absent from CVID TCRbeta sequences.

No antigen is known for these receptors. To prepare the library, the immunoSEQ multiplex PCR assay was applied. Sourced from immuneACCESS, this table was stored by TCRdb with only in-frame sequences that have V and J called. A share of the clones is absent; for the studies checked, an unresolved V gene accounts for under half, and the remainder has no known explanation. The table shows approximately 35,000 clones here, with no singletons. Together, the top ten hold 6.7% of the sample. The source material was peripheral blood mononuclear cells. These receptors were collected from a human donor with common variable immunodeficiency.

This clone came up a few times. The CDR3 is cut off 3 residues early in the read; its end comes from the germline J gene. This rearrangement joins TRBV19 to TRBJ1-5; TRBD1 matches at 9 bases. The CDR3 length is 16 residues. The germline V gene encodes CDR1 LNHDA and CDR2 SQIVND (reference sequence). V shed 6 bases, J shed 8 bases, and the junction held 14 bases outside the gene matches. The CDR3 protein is CASSRDRANSKKPQHF. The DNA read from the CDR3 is TGTGCCAGTAGCCGGGACAGGGCGAATAGCAAGAAGCCC.

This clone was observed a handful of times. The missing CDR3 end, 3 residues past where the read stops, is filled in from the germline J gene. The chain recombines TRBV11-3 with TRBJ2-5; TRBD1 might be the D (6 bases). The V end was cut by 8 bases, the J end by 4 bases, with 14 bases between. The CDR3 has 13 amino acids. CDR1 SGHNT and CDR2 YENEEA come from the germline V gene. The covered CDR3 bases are TGTGCCAGCTCACCCGGGACATCAGAGACC. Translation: CASSPGTSET. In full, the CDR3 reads CASSPGTSETQYF.

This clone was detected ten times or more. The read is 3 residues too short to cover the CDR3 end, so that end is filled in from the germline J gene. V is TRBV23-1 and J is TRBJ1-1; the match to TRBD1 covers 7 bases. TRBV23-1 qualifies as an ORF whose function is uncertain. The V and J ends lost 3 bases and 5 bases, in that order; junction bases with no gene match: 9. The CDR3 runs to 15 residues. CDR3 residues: CASSHFEGAPTEAFF. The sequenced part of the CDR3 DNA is TGCGCCAGCAGTCATTTTGAGGGGGCGCCGACTGAA.

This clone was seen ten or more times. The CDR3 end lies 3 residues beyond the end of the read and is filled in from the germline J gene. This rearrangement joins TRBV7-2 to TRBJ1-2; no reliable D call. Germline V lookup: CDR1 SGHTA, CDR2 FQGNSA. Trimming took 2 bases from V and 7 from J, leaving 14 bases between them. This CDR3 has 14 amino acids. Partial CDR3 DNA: TGTGCCAGCAGCTTATCGGGTGGCCCATCTGGC. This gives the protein CASSLSGGPSG. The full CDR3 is CASSLSGGPSGYTF.

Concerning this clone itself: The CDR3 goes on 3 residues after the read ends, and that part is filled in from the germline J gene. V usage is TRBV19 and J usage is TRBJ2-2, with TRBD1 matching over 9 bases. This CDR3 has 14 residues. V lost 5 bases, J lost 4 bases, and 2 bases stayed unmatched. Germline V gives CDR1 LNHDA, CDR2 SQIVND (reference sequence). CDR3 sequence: CASSATGGTGELFF. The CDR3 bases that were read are TGTGCCAGTAGTGCGACAGGGGGCACCGGGGAG.

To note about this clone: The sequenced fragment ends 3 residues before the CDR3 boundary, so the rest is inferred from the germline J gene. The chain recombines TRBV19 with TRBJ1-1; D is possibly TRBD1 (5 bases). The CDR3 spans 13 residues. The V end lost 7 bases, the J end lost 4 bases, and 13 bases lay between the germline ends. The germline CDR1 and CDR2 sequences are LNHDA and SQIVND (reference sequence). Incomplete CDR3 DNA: TGTGCCAGTACCCCCTCGGGGGGCACTGAA. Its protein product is CASTPSGGTE. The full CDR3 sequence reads CASTPSGGTEAFF.

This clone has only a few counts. This chain's CDR3 is CASSLGGEYQPQHF. The CDR3 DNA, read in part, is TGTGCCAGCAGCTTAGGCGGGGAGTATCAGCCC. This chain uses TRBV7-8 with TRBJ1-5; D not certain. With the read ending 3 residues before the CDR3 end, the germline J gene is used to fill in that end. Germline CDR1 SGHVS, CDR2 FQNEAQ. V lost 1 base to trimming and J lost 5 bases, with 9 bases between them. This CDR3 spans 14 amino acids.

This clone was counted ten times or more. Incomplete CDR3 DNA: TGCGCCAGCAGCGGGTGGACATGCGAG. Protein sequence: CASSGWTCE. The entire CDR3 protein is CASSGWTCEQYF. J is TRBJ2-7 and V is TRBV5-1; possibly TRBD1 for D (5 bases). The read terminates 3 residues ahead of where the CDR3 ends, so the germline J gene completes it. Germline lookup yields CDR1 SGHRS and CDR2 YFSETQ. The CDR3 covers 12 residues. V lost 4 bases, J lost 6 bases, and 11 bases lay in between. The variable domain in full, with the rest retrieved from reference TRBV5-1 and TRBJ2-7, is KAGVTQTPRYLIKTRGQQVTLSCSPISGHRSVSWYQQTPGQGLQFLFEYFSETQRNKGNFPGRFSGRQFSNSRSEMNVSTLELGDSALYLCASSGWTCEQYFGPGTRLTVT.

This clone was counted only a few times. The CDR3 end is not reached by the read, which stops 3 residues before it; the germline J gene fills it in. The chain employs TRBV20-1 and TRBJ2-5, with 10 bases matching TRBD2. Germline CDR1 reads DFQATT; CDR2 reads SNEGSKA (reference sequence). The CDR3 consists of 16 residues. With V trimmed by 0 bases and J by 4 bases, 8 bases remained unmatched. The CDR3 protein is CSARDPSGSGGETQYF. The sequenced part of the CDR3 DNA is TGCAGTGCTAGAGATCCTAGCGGGAGTGGGGGAGAGACC.

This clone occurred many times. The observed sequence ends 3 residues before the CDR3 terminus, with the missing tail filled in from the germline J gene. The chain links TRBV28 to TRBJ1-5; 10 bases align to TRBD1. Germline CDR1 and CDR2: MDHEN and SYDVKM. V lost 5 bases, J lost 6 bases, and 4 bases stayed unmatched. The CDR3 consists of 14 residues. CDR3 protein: CASSGTGVAQPQHF. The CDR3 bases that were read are TGTGCCAGCAGTGGGACAGGGGTAGCTCAGCCC.

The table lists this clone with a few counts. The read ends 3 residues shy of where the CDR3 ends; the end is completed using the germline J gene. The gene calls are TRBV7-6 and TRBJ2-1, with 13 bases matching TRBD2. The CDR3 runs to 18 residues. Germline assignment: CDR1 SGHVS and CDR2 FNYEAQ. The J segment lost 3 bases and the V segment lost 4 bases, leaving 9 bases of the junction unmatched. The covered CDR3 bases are TGTGCCAGCAGCTCCGCGACTAGCGGGAGGAGAAACTACAATGAG. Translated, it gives CASSSATSGRRNYNE. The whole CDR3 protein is CASSSATSGRRNYNEQFF.

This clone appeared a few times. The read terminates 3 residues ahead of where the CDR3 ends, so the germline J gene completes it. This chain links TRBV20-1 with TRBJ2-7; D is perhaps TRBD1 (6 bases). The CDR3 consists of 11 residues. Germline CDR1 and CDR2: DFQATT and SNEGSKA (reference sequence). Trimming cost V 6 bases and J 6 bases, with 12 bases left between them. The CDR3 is CSAEQGREQYF. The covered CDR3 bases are TGCAGTGCGGAACAGGGTCGCGAG.

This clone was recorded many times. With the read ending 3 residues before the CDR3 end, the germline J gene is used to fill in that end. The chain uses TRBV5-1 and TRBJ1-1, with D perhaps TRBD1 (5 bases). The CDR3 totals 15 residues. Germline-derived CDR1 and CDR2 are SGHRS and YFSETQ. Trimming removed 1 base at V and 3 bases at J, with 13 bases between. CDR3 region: CASSLSRQGDTEAFF. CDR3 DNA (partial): TGCGCCAGCAGCTTGAGTCGGCAGGGTGACACTGAA. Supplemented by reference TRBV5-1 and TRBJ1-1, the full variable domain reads KAGVTQTPRYLIKTRGQQVTLSCSPISGHRSVSWYQQTPGQGLQFLFEYFSETQRNKGNFPGRFSGRQFSNSRSEMNVSTLELGDSALYLCASSLSRQGDTEAFFGQGTRLTVV.

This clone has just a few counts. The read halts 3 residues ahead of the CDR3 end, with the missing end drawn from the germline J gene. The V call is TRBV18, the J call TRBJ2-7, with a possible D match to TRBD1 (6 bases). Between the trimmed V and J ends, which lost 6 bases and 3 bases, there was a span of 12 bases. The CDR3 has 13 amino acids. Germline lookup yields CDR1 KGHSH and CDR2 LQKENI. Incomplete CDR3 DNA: TGTGCCAGCTCGATACAACAGGGCTACGAG. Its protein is CASSIQQGYE. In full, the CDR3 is CASSIQQGYEQYF.

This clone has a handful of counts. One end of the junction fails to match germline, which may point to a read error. The CDR3 sequence: CSARDSRGFNKGYTF. Incomplete CDR3 DNA: TGCAGTGCGAGAGACAGCAGGGGCTTTAATAAGGGC. V usage is TRBV20-1 and J usage is TRBJ1-2, with D possibly TRBD1 on 6 matching bases. The CDR3 extends 3 residues past the end of the read, so its final part is completed from the germline J gene. The length of the CDR3 is 15 residues. Germline lookup yields CDR1 DFQATT and CDR2 SNEGSKA (reference sequence).

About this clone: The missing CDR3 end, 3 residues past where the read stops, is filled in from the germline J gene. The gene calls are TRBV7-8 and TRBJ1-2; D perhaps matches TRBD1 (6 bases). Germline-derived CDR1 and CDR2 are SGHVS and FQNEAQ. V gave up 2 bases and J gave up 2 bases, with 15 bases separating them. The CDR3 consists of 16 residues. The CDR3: CASSLNPGVTNYGYTF. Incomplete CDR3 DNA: TGTGCCAGCAGCTTAAACCCAGGGGTGACGAACTATGGC.

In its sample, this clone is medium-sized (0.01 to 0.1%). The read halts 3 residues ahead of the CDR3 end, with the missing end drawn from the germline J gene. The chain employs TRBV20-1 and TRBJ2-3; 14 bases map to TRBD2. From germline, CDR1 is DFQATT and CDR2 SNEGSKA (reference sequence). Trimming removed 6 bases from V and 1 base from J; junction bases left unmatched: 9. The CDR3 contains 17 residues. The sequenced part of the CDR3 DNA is TGCAGTGCCAACCTTGGACTAGCGGGAGGCCGCACAGATACG. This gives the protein CSANLGLAGGRTDT. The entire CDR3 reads CSANLGLAGGRTDTQYF.

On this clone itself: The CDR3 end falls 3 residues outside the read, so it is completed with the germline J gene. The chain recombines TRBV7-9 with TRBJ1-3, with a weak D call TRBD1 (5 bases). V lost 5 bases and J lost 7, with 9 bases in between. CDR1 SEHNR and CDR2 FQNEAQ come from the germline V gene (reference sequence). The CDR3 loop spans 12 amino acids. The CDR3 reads CASSPGWNTIYF. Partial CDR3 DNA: TGTGCCAGCAGCCCAGGGTGGAACACC.

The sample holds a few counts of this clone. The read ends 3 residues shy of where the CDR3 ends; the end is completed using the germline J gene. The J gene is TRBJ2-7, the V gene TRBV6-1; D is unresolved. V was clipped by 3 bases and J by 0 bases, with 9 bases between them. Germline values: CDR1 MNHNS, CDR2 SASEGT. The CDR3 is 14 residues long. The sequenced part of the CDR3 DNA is TGTGCCAGCAGTGACCTATATATCTCCTACGAG. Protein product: CASSDLYISYE. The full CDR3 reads CASSDLYISYEQYF.

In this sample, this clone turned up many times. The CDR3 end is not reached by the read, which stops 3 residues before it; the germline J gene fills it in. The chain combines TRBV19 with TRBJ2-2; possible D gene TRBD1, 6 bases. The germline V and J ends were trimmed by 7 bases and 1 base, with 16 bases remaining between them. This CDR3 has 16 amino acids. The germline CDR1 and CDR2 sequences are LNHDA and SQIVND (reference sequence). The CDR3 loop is CASNPRGRGNTGELFF. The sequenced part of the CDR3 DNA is TGTGCCAGTAACCCACGGGGCAGGGGGAACACCGGGGAG.

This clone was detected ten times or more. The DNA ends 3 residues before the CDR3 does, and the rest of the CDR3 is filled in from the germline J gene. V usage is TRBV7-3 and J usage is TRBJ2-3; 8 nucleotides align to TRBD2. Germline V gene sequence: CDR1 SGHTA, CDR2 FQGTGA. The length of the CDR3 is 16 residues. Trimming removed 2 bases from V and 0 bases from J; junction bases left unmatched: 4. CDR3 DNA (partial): TGTGCCAGCAGCTTAGACGCGGGAGGTAGCACAGATACG. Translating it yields CASSLDAGGSTDT. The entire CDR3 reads CASSLDAGGSTDTQYF.

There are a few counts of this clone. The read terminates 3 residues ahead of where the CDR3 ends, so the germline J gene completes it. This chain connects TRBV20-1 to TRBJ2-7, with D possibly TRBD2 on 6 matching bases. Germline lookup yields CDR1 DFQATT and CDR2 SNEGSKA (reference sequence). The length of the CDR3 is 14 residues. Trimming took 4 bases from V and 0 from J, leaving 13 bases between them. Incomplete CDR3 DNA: TGCAGTGCTATAATTAGCGGTAGCTCCTACGAG. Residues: CSAIISGSSYE. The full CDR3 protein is CSAIISGSSYEQYF.

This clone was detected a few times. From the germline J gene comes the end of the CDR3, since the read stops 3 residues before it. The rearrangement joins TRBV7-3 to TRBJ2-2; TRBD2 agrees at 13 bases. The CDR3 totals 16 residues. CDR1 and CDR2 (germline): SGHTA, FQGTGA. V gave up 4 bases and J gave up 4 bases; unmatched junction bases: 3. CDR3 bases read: TGTGCCAGCAGCTCCGGACTAGCGGGAGTCACCGGGGAG. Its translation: CASSSGLAGVTGE. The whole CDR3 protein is CASSSGLAGVTGELFF.

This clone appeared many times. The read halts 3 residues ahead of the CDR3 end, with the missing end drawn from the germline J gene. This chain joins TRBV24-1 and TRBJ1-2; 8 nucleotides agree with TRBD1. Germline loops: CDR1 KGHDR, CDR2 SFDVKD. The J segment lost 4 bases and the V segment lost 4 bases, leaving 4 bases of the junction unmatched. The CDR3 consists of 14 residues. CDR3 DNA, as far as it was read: TGTGCCACCAGTGACCCGGGACAGGTCTATGGC. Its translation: CATSDPGQVYG. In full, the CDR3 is CATSDPGQVYGYTF.

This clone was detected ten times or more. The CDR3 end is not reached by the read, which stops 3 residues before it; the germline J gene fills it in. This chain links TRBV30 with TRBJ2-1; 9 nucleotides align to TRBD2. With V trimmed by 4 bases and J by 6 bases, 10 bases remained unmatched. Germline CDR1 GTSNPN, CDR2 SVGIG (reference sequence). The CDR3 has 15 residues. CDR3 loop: CAWNPGLASSNEQFF. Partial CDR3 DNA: TGTGCCTGGAACCCTGGACTAGCGAGCTCCAATGAG.

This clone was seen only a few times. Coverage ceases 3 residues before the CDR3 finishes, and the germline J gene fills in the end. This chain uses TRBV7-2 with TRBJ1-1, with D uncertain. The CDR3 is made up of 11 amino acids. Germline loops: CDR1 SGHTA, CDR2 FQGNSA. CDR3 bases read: TGTGCCAGCAGCAGCGAGACGGGG. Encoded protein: CASSSETG. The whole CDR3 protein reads CASSSETGAFF.